This T cell receptor (beta chain) was profiled in a study of OX40 agonist ivuxolimab in advanced cancers. This clone was seen just once. Profiled with immunoSEQ multiplex PCR; TCRdb holds only in-frame clones, not every one. The profile shows about 80,000 clones, around 90% of them singletons. Germline trimming cut 7 bases from V and 0 bases from J; bases unmatched to any gene: 5. The CDR3 extends over 15 amino acids. From germline, CDR1 is MNHNS and CDR2 SASEGT. The receptor's source is an adult with an advanced solid tumor such as melanoma, head and neck, liver or kidney cancer. Sample: CD4+ or CD8+ T cells sorted from blood, taken in a trial of the OX40 agonist ivuxolimab. This rearrangement joins TRBV6-1 to TRBJ2-4; 8 positions match TRBD2. The CDR3 loop is CASIGLALAKNIQYF. For the CDR3, the DNA is TGTGCCAGCATCGGACTAGCTTTAGCCAAAAACATTCAGTACTTC.